These 12 T cell receptor beta chains originate from one sample sequenced in a study of early T cells in non-severe SARS-CoV-2 infection. TCRdb independently ran MiXCR on the 5' RACE reads; one entry per CDR3 protein. The sample records approximately 22,000 distinct CDR3 sequences, 4.5% to 6% being singletons. Sequenced material: whole blood, taken at baseline. Receptors originate from an adult who was a healthcare worker with PCR-confirmed SARS-CoV-2 infection or an uninfected control (not recorded which).

This clonotype was detected many times. The V call is TRBV2, the J call TRBJ2-5, with D unclear. V lost 8 bases to trimming and J lost 5 bases, with 12 bases between them. CDR1 and CDR2 from the germline V gene are SNHLY and FYNNEI. The CDR3 has 12 amino acids. In DNA, the CDR3 is TGTGCCAGCGTCGAAAGGTGGGAGACCCAGTACTTC. Encoded protein: CASVERWETQYF.

This clonotype appeared a few times. This rearrangement joins TRBV12-3 or TRBV12-4 to TRBJ1-2, with TRBD1 matching over 8 bases. The length of the CDR3 is 15 residues. V trimming: 7 bases; J trimming: 4 bases; junction bases outside the gene matches: 11. CDR3 region: CASTLLQGESYGYTF. DNA for the CDR3: TGTGCCAGCACTCTCTTACAGGGGGAGAGCTATGGCTACACCTTC.

Many counts were recorded for this clonotype. The rearrangement links TRBV20-1 to TRBJ2-7, with D maybe TRBD1 (6 bases). Looked up from germline, CDR1 is DFQATT and CDR2 is SNEGSKA (reference sequence). Trimming removed 3 bases from V and 4 bases from J, with 13 bases in between. The CDR3 consists of 13 residues. The CDR3 coding sequence is TGCAGTGCTAGCCTATCCAGGGGTTACGAGCAGTACTTC. Translating gives CSASLSRGYEQYF.

The V and J genes are TRBV18 and TRBJ1-6; D ambiguous. Trimming shortened V by 7 bases and J by 6 bases, and 10 bases separated the two germline ends. The CDR3 spans 13 residues. Germline V gene data show CDR1 as KGHSH and CDR2 as LQKENI. CDR3 amino acids: CASLSRLNSPLHF. The CDR3 region has the DNA TGTGCCAGCTTATCCAGGCTTAATTCACCCCTCCACTTT.

This clonotype is medium-sized. The chain employs TRBV7-9 and TRBJ1-2; D is undetermined. The CDR3 extends over 12 amino acids. V was trimmed by 2 bases and J by 4 bases, leaving 5 bases between them. Per the germline V gene, CDR1 is SEHNR and CDR2 is FQNEAQ (reference sequence). The CDR3 DNA reads as TGTGCCAGCAGCTTACGGGCCTATGGCTACACCTTC. It translates to CASSLRAYGYTF. The full variable domain, rest sourced from reference TRBV7-9 and TRBJ1-2, is DTGVSQNPRHKITKRGQNVTFRCDPISEHNRLYWYRQTLGQGPEFLTYFQNEAQLEKSRLLSDRFSAERPKGSFSTLEIQRTEQGDSAMYLCASSLRAYGYTFGSGTRLTVV.

V usage is TRBV29-1 and J usage is TRBJ1-2; 7 nucleotides line up with TRBD1. Trimming at V came to 0 bases and at J to 5 bases, leaving 9 bases not matched to a gene. The CDR3 is made up of 15 amino acids. Germline CDR1 SQVTM, CDR2 ANQGSEA. The CDR3 region is CSVEDQGQRLYGYTF. The CDR3 DNA follows: TGCAGCGTTGAAGACCAGGGACAGAGATTATATGGCTACACCTTC.

This clonotype was detected a few times. J is TRBJ2-7 and V is TRBV24-1; D unresolved. This CDR3 is built from 11 residues. Trimming stripped 2 bases from V and 2 bases from J, with 0 bases between. Germline-derived CDR1 and CDR2 are KGHDR and SFDVKD. The CDR3, as DNA: TGTGCCACCAGTGATTCCTACGAGCAGTACTTC. This codes for CATSDSYEQYF.

The chain carries TRBV5-4 and TRBJ2-5; 7 bases map to TRBD1. There are 14 residues in the CDR3. The V and J ends lost 3 bases and 2 bases, in that order; junction bases with no gene match: 4. In germline, CDR1 is SGHNT, CDR2 YYREEE (reference sequence). The CDR3 region has the DNA TGTGCCAGCAGCTCCGGACAGGTTCAAGAGACCCAGTACTTC. Translation gives CASSSGQVQETQYF.

At least ten counts were recorded for this clonotype. The gene calls are TRBV19 and TRBJ1-3, with D uncertain. CDR3 length: 15 amino acids. Germline V gene sequence: CDR1 LNHDA, CDR2 SQIVND (reference sequence). The V gene lost 3 bases and the J gene lost 2 bases, with 11 bases spanning the gap. Here the CDR3 reads CASSMDQGTGNTIYF. The CDR3 coding sequence is TGTGCCAGTAGTATGGATCAAGGGACTGGAAACACCATATATTTT. The full variable domain, its missing parts supplied by reference TRBV19 and TRBJ1-3, is DGGITQSPKYLFRKEGQNVTLSCEQNLNHDAMYWYRQDPGQGLRLIYYSQIVNDFQKGDIAEGYSVSREKKESFPLTVTSAQKNPTAFYLCASSMDQGTGNTIYFGEGSWLTVV.

In this sample, this clonotype turned up once. The chain has TRBV4-1 and TRBJ2-5; possible D gene TRBD1, 6 bases. The CDR3 has 14 residues. In germline, CDR1 is MGHRA, CDR2 YSYEKL. V shed 4 bases and J shed 5 bases, with 14 bases lying between them. The CDR3 DNA reads as TGCGCCAGCAGCCGGGACATGGGTATGGAGACCCAGTACTTC. This translates into CASSRDMGMETQYF.

V is TRBV25-1 and J is TRBJ2-1; D is unresolved. Germline-derived CDR1 and CDR2 are MGHDK and SYGVNS. The CDR3 consists of 11 residues. V lost 8 bases to trimming and J lost 13 bases, with 15 bases between them. CDR3 amino acids: CASGATFGQFF. In DNA form, the CDR3 reads TGTGCCAGCGGCGCGACATTTGGACAGTTCTTC.

This clonotype showed up many times. The CDR3 here is CASSQMSVTDTQYF. In nucleotides, the CDR3 is TGCGCCAGCAGCCAAATGAGCGTCACAGATACGCAGTATTTT. The chain carries TRBV4-3 and TRBJ2-3; D uncertain. From germline, CDR1 is LGHNA and CDR2 YSLEER. The length of the CDR3 is 14 residues. V lost 2 bases and J 2 bases, leaving 8 bases between the germline ends.